These 22 T cell receptor beta chains originate from one sample sequenced in a study of blood T cell repertoires in COVID-19. Assay used: immunoSEQ multiplex PCR; TCRdb lists only in-frame clones, some missing. The repertoire has about 90,000 clones, 65% to 85% of them found once; the top ten carry roughly 6.3%. Sequencing was done on a sample of peripheral blood. Receptors were obtained from a man aged 55 to 70 with acute or convalescent COVID-19.

The V gene is TRBV28, the J gene TRBJ2-7; 8 positions agree with TRBD2. V was pared by 4 bases and J by 3 bases, with 17 bases of the junction left unmatched. CDR1 MDHEN and CDR2 SYDVKM come from the germline V gene. The CDR3 loop spans 18 amino acids. CDR3 bases: TGTGCCAGCAGTTCCACACTGCCGGCGGGGGGCGAAATCTACGAGCAGTACTTC. Its protein is CASSSTLPAGGEIYEQYF.

The V call is TRBV5-8, the J call TRBJ2-1; perhaps TRBD2 as D (5 bases). The CDR3 is made up of 15 amino acids. Germline V gene lookup returns CDR1 SGHTS and CDR2 YDEGEE. V shed 1 base and J shed 2 bases, with 10 bases lying between them. The CDR3 protein is CASSLRGEPYNEQFF. The CDR3 region has the DNA TGTGCCAGCAGCTTGCGGGGAGAGCCCTACAATGAGCAGTTCTTC.

The chain links TRBV3-1 (or the pseudogene TRBV3-2) to TRBJ1-5; D is perhaps TRBD1 (6 bases). The CDR3 runs 15 residues. In germline, CDR1 is LGHDT, CDR2 YNNKEL (reference sequence). Trimming took off 1 base at V and 2 bases at J, with 9 bases between the two ends. The CDR3 loop is CASSQGGLGNQPQHF. The CDR3 nucleotides are TGTGCCAGCAGCCAAGGGGGGCTGGGCAATCAGCCCCAGCATTTT.

The V gene is TRBV5-6, the J gene TRBJ2-1; TRBD1 agrees at 8 bases. CDR1 is SGHDT and CDR2 is YYEEEE in the germline V gene. The CDR3 spans 15 residues. Unmatched junction bases numbered 5, after V lost 4 bases and J lost 2 bases. DNA for the CDR3: TGTGCCAGCAGCCCGACAGGGGAGACCTACAATGAGCAGTTCTTC. Translating gives CASSPTGETYNEQFF.

This chain links TRBV9 with TRBJ2-2; D gene unclear. The CDR3 has 14 amino acids. The V end lost 4 bases, the J end lost 7 bases, and 14 bases lay between the germline ends. Germline assignment: CDR1 SGDLS and CDR2 YYNGEE. The CDR3 DNA reads as TGTGCCAGCAGCCCCCCCGTGTCAGGCGGGGAGCTGTTTTTT. Its translation: CASSPPVSGGELFF. The full variable domain, completed using reference TRBV9 and TRBJ2-2, is DSGVTQTPKHLITATGQRVTLRCSPRSGDLSVYWYQQSLDQGLQFLIQYYNGEERAKGNILERFSAQQFPDLHSELNLSSLELGDSALYFCASSPPVSGGELFFGEGSRLTVL.

This clone has a single count. The chain recombines TRBV7-2 with TRBJ1-5, with 11 bases lining up with TRBD1. The CDR3 has 17 residues. In germline, CDR1 is SGHTA, CDR2 FQGNSA. V was clipped by 1 base and J by 2 bases; unmatched bases: 4. The CDR3 loop is CASSLVGGQGGNQPQHF. The CDR3 nucleotides read TGTGCCAGCAGCTTAGTAGGGGGACAGGGGGGCAATCAGCCCCAGCATTTT.

This chain joins TRBV4-1 and TRBJ1-1; 8 bases fit TRBD1. Germline V gene sequence: CDR1 MGHRA, CDR2 YSYEKL. CDR3 length: 14 amino acids. The ends lost 1 base at V and 4 bases at J; junction bases unmatched: 2. As DNA, the CDR3 is TGCGCCAGCAGCCAAGGACAGGGGAGCACTGAAGCTTTCTTT. Amino acids: CASSQGQGSTEAFF.

This clone has more than one count but fewer than ten. The V gene is TRBV5-1, the J gene TRBJ2-7, with 10 bases matching TRBD2. Germline V gene lookup returns CDR1 SGHRS and CDR2 YFSETQ. The CDR3 loop spans 15 amino acids. V was pared by 4 bases and J by 1 base, with 5 bases of the junction left unmatched. The CDR3 spells CASSILAGESYEQYF. Written as DNA, the CDR3 is TGCGCCAGCAGCATTCTAGCGGGGGAGTCCTACGAGCAGTACTTC.

The chain employs TRBV7-2 and TRBJ1-5; TRBD1 might be the D (5 bases). Trimming pared 5 bases from V and 0 bases from J, leaving 14 bases between. The CDR3 has 16 amino acids. The germline V gene has CDR1 SGHTA and CDR2 FQGNSA. The DNA for the CDR3 is TGTGCCAGCAGCCCTCCCGGGGGAGGTAGCAATCAGCCCCAGCATTTT. Its translation: CASSPPGGGSNQPQHF.

V and J are TRBV19 and TRBJ1-6; the match to TRBD1 covers 9 bases. The CDR3 length is 16 residues. Germline V gene data show CDR1 as LNHDA and CDR2 as SQIVND (reference sequence). With 7 bases clipped from V and 1 base from J, the junction kept 5 bases outside the gene matches. CDR3 coding DNA: TGTGCCAGTACCCAAGACAGGGGGTCCTATAATTCACCCCTCCACTTT. This gives the protein CASTQDRGSYNSPLHF.

This chain links TRBV3-1 (or the pseudogene TRBV3-2) with TRBJ1-1, with 7 bases aligning to TRBD1. V was pared by 0 bases and J by 3 bases, with 4 bases of the junction left unmatched. The CDR3 sequence is 15 residues long. CDR1 is LGHDT and CDR2 is YNNKEL in the germline V gene (reference sequence). The CDR3 spells CASSQDTDRDTEAFF. CDR3 bases: TGTGCCAGCAGCCAAGATACCGACAGGGACACTGAAGCTTTCTTT.

CDR3 loop: CASRSLSGGQETQYF. The CDR3 bases are TGTGCCAGCAGATCCCTTAGCGGGGGTCAAGAGACCCAGTACTTC. This chain uses TRBV6-5 with TRBJ2-5; 9 nucleotides align to TRBD2. This CDR3 comprises 15 residues. Unmatched junction bases numbered 7, after V lost 6 bases and J lost 2 bases. CDR1 and CDR2 from the germline V gene are MNHEY and SVGAGI.

In its sample, this clone was seen once. This chain joins TRBV5-4 and TRBJ2-5, with a tentative D call TRBD2 (5 bases). V was cut by 4 bases and J by 0 bases, with 10 bases left in between. The length of the CDR3 is 14 residues. Germline lookup yields CDR1 SGHNT and CDR2 YYREEE (reference sequence). The CDR3 region is CASSPEEYQETQYF. The CDR3 nucleotides are TGTGCCAGCAGCCCGGAGGAGTACCAAGAGACCCAGTACTTC.

This chain links TRBV19 with TRBJ2-1, with 8 bases aligning to TRBD2. Unmatched junction bases numbered 5, after V lost 7 bases and J lost 0 bases. The CDR3 covers 15 residues. The germline V gene encodes CDR1 LNHDA and CDR2 SQIVND (reference sequence). In DNA form, the CDR3 reads TGTGCCAGTACTCCTAGCGGGTACTCCTACAATGAGCAGTTCTTC. Translation gives CASTPSGYSYNEQFF. Filled out from reference TRBV19 and TRBJ2-1, the complete variable domain reads DGGITQSPKYLFRKEGQNVTLSCEQNLNHDAMYWYRQDPGQGLRLIYYSQIVNDFQKGDIAEGYSVSREKKESFPLTVTSAQKNPTAFYLCASTPSGYSYNEQFFGPGTRLTVL.

This clone was observed a handful of times. The rearrangement joins TRBV19 to TRBJ2-3; TRBD1 agrees at 10 bases. The CDR3 has 14 amino acids. The V gene end was trimmed by 6 bases and the J gene end by 6 bases; junction bases not matched to a gene: 6. The germline CDR1 and CDR2 sequences are LNHDA and SQIVND (reference sequence). CDR3 amino acids: CASRMTGGGDTQYF. The CDR3, as DNA: TGTGCCAGTAGGATGACAGGGGGCGGGGATACGCAGTATTTT.

The chain carries TRBV12-3 or TRBV12-4 and TRBJ1-5; TRBD1 matches 7 bases. Trimming cost V 8 bases and J 5 bases; bases outside gene matches: 6. This CDR3 is 13 amino acids long. CDR3 in DNA: TGTGCCAGCGATGCGAGGGGGCATCAGCCCCAGCATTTT. It specifies CASDARGHQPQHF.

The chain couples TRBV20-1 to TRBJ2-1, with 7 bases fitting TRBD2. The CDR3 consists of 12 residues. With 3 bases clipped from V and 4 bases from J, the junction kept 0 bases outside the gene matches. Germline V lookup: CDR1 DFQATT, CDR2 SNEGSKA (reference sequence). The CDR3 bases are TGCAGTGCTAGTAGCGGGTACAATGAGCAGTTCTTC. Translated: CSASSGYNEQFF.

The chain couples TRBV29-1 to TRBJ2-7, with 8 bases that match TRBD2. Germline CDR1 SQVTM, CDR2 ANQGSEA. The V segment lost 1 base and the J segment 2 bases; nucleotides outside the gene matches: 16. CDR3 length: 18 residues. CDR3 in amino acids: CSVEVQVYSGESPYEQYF. Written as DNA, the CDR3 is TGCAGCGTTGAAGTTCAAGTCTATAGCGGGGAATCCCCCTACGAGCAGTACTTC.

This clone was picked up one time. The rearrangement uses TRBV27 and TRBJ2-3; unclear D gene. Germline V gene lookup returns CDR1 MNHEY and CDR2 SMNVEV (reference sequence). This CDR3 has 13 amino acids. The V end was cut by 2 bases, the J end by 3 bases, with 6 bases between. The CDR3: CASSLVPTDTQYF. The CDR3, as DNA: TGTGCCAGCAGTTTAGTCCCGACAGATACGCAGTATTTT.

J is TRBJ1-4 and V is TRBV3-1 (or the pseudogene TRBV3-2); tentative D call: TRBD1 (5 bases). The germline V gene has CDR1 LGHDT and CDR2 YNNKEL (reference sequence). CDR3 size: 17 residues. Trimming took off 0 bases at V and 4 bases at J, with 15 bases between the two ends. The CDR3: CASSQDRGRANNEKLFF. The CDR3 DNA reads TGTGCCAGCAGCCAAGATCGGGGGAGGGCGAATAATGAAAAACTGTTTTTT.

The chain carries TRBV4-2 and TRBJ1-2; TRBD1 agrees at 9 bases. Germline CDR1 and CDR2: LGHNA and YNFKEQ. There are 15 residues in the CDR3. V lost 8 bases and J lost 4; bases outside the gene matches: 11. This CDR3 is CASGPGTGSGYGYTF. The CDR3 DNA sequence: TGTGCCAGCGGACCGGGGACAGGGAGTGGCTATGGCTACACCTTC.

The chain employs TRBV18 and TRBJ1-5; a possible D gene is TRBD1 (5 bases). The V gene's germline CDR1 is KGHSH and CDR2 LQKENI. V lost 5 bases to trimming and J lost 5 bases, with 16 bases between them. The CDR3 has 15 amino acids. The CDR3 is CASSRRQSLDQPQHF. The CDR3 DNA follows: TGTGCCAGCTCAAGGAGACAGAGCTTGGATCAGCCCCAGCATTTT. The full variable domain, in which reference TRBV18 and TRBJ1-5 provide the parts outside the CDR3, is NAGVMQNPRHLVRRRGQEARLRCSPMKGHSHVYWYRQLPEEGLKFMVYLQKENIIDESGMPKERFSAEFPKEGPSILRIQQVVRGDSAAYFCASSRRQSLDQPQHFGDGTRLSIL.